This T cell receptor beta chain appears in the sequencing data of a study of cytomegalovirus exposure and HLA in healthy donors. The study, taken as a whole, reports: Follow-up analysis found HLA locus-dependent TCR association rates, highest for DRB1 and lowest for HLA-C. Cytomegalovirus association was listed for about 180 TCR beta chains. In vitro experiments confirmed that a few CMV-associated chains were specific for CMV antigens.

As for this clone: Its antigen remains unknown.

V trimming: 4 bases; J trimming: 8 bases; junction bases outside the gene matches: 13. Germline CDR1 is LNHDA and CDR2 is SQIVND (reference sequence). This CDR3 contains 16 residues. 60 Vbeta and 13 Jbeta primers were used in PCR. Profiled with immunoSEQ multiplex PCR; TCRdb holds only in-frame clones, not every one. The sample table sets out some 46,000 clones. These donors, healthy bone marrow donors, were studied. Sequenced material: PBMCs. The gene calls are TRBV19 and TRBJ2-4, with 8 positions matching TRBD2. This TCR derives from a woman aged 30 to 39 in good health and CMV-seronegative. The CDR3 DNA is TGTGCCAGTAGTACCTCCCTCACGGGAGGGAGTTACATTCAGTACTTC. Translation gives CASSTSLTGGSYIQYF.